These T cell receptor beta chains were read from a single sample in a study of CD8 T cells in ankylosing spondylitis. Each CDR3 protein is one row after TCRdb ran MiXCR on the 5' RACE reads. The table lists more than 300,000 distinct CDR3 sequences, under 14% of them singletons. Source material: blood, either unsorted or a sorted T cell fraction (not recorded which). These receptors came from a female donor with ankylosing spondylitis or in good health (not recorded which). The CDR3 runs from the conserved cysteine through the conserved F or W. The D gene is left open where the match is weak. Not all rows give a size; the values are once, few, many and, for expanded clones, a class.

>many|-|TRBV20-1|TRBJ2-1
TGCAGTGCTGTCCAACCTAGGACCCATTACAATGAGCAGTTCTTC
CSAVQPRTHYNEQFF
>-|-|TRBV28|TRBJ2-1
TGTGCCAGCAGCCCCACCGGTTCTGAGCAGTTCTTC
CASSPTGSEQFF
>-|-|TRBV7-3|TRBJ2-1
TGTGCCAGCAGCTTAAAGGGGGACTCCTACAATGAGCAGTTCTTC
CASSLKGDSYNEQFF
>many|-|TRBV5-6|TRBJ2-7
TGTGCCAGCAGCTTGGTCGGGAGCTCCTACGAGCAGTACTTC
CASSLVGSSYEQYF
>-|-|TRBV12-3/TRBV12-4|TRBJ2-2
TGTGCCAGCAGCGTGATTGAGGCCGGGGAGCTGTTTTTT
CASSVIEAGELFF
>-|TRBD1|TRBV5-1|TRBJ2-1
TGCGCCAGCAGCTTGGGAGGGACAGGGGGTCACAATGAGCAGTTCTTC
CASSLGGTGGHNEQFF
>-|TRBD2|TRBV10-3|TRBJ2-5
TGTGCCACCCGACTAGCGGGGGGGCAAGAGACCCAGTACTTC
CATRLAGGQETQYF
>-|TRBD1|TRBV5-1|TRBJ1-4
TGCGCCAGCAGATCCGGGCAGGGGGAAGAAAATCTGTTTTTT
CASRSGQGEENLFF
>-|-|TRBV5-1|TRBJ2-5
TGCGCCAGCAGCATGGCAGACTCGTACCAAGAGACCCAGTCCTTC
CASSMADSYQETQSF
>many|-|TRBV4-2|TRBJ2-3
TGTGCCAGCAGCCAGGGTCATACTGGGGGTCTTAGCACAGATACGCAGTATTTT
CASSQGHTGGLSTDTQYF
>few|-|TRBV5-1|TRBJ1-1
TGCGCCAGCAGCTTGGGATCATGGGGGTCGAACACTGAAGCTTTCTTT
CASSLGSWGSNTEAFF
>many|-|TRBV29-1|TRBJ1-1
TGCAGCGGGATCTGGCAGCTGAACACTGAAGCTTTCTTT
CSGIWQLNTEAFF
>many|-|TRBV11-2|TRBJ2-2
TGTGCCAGCAGCTTAGATGATCCTGGCGGGGAGCTGTTTTTT
CASSLDDPGGELFF
>many|-|TRBV20-1|TRBJ2-5
TGCAGTGCTAGAGATGGGCTAGCGATTTTGGAGACCCAGTACTTC
CSARDGLAILETQYF
>few|-|TRBV20-1|TRBJ2-7
TGCAGTGCTAGATTGGGGGGTGGGGGCTACGAGCAGTACTTC
CSARLGGGGYEQYF
>many|TRBD2|TRBV5-1|TRBJ2-3
TGCGCCAGCAGAATGGGACTAGCGGAGGCAGATACGCAGTATTTT
CASRMGLAEADTQYF
>few|-|TRBV6-1|TRBJ1-3
TGTGCCAGCAGGGAGAACTACCACTCTGGAAACACCATATATTTT
CASRENYHSGNTIYF
>few|-|TRBV19|TRBJ2-5
TGTGCCAGTAGTAGATACCAGGGGAAGGAGACCCAGTACTTC
CASSRYQGKETQYF
>many|-|TRBV20-1|TRBJ1-2
TGCAGTGCTAGCTCCGGGACGGACGTCTACTATGGCTACACCTTC
CSASSGTDVYYGYTF
>-|-|TRBV19|TRBJ1-1
TGTGCCAGTAGTCCGAGATCGAACACTGAAGCTTTCTTT
CASSPRSNTEAFF
>many|TRBD2|TRBV6-4|TRBJ2-3
TGTGCCAGCAGTCCGACTAGCGGGGGATTCACAGATACGCAGTATTTT
CASSPTSGGFTDTQYF
>many|-|TRBV11-2|TRBJ2-2
TGTGCCAGCAGCTTAGATGGGGCGTACACCGGGGAGCTGTTTTTT
CASSLDGAYTGELFF
>many|TRBD2|TRBV5-1|TRBJ2-1
TGCGCCAGCAGCTTGTCGGGAGCGGGGTACAATGAGCAGTTCTTC
CASSLSGAGYNEQFF
>many|TRBD2|TRBV20-1|TRBJ2-7
TGCAGTGCTAAGGTGGGACTAGCGGGAGGCCCCTCCTACGAGCAGTACTTC
CSAKVGLAGGPSYEQYF
>many|TRBD1|TRBV28|TRBJ2-7
TGTGCCAGCAGTTACCGAATAGGACAGGGGGTGTTCTACGAGCAGTACTTC
CASSYRIGQGVFYEQYF
>many|-|TRBV12-3/TRBV12-4|TRBJ1-5
TGTGCCAGCACCCTGAGGGGAGGGAGTAGTCAGCCCCAGCATTTT
CASTLRGGSSQPQHF
>-|TRBD1|TRBV7-2|TRBJ1-2
TGTGCCAGCAGCTTACCGGGACAGGAGGTCGACTACACCTTC
CASSLPGQEVDYTF
>many|-|TRBV10-3|TRBJ2-2
TGTGCCATCAGTGACAGGCGAGACACCGGGGAGCTGTTTTTT
CAISDRRDTGELFF
>many|TRBD1|TRBV5-1|TRBJ1-1
TGCGCCAGCAGCTTGCCGGGACAGGGAAGTGAAGCTTTCTTT
CASSLPGQGSEAFF
>few|TRBD2|TRBV7-2|TRBJ2-1
TGTGCCAGCAGCTTAGCGCATGGCGGGGGGGCGTCGGAGCAGTTCTTC
CASSLAHGGGASEQFF
>once|TRBD1|TRBV6-5|TRBJ1-2
TGTGCCAGCAGTTACGCCCCAGGGGGCCGTGGCTACACCTTC
CASSYAPGGRGYTF
>many|TRBD1|TRBV27|TRBJ2-2
TGTGCCAGCAGTTTATCGAAGGGGGCGTCTCTGGCCGGGGAGCTGTTTTTT
CASSLSKGASLAGELFF
>-|TRBD2|TRBV20-1|TRBJ2-2
TGCAGTGCTCCCGGGACTAGCGGGAGGGCGGGCGGGAAGCTGTTTTTT
CSAPGTSGRAGGKLFF
>few|-|TRBV10-3|TRBJ1-5
TGTGCCATCAGTTTAGACCTTAGCAATCAGCCCCAGCATTTT
CAISLDLSNQPQHF
>many|-|TRBV20-1|TRBJ2-1
TGCAGTGCTAGACGGCTGTGGGGTGAGCAGTTCTTC
CSARRLWGEQFF